This paragraph covers one T cell receptor (beta chain) sequence. Its specificity is unknown. This CDR3 is built from 18 residues. V shed 1 base and J 1 base; nucleotides not matched to a gene: 11. Germline V gene data show CDR1 as SGHTA and CDR2 as FQGNSA. The data originate from a study of T cell responses to AZD1222 COVID-19 vaccine. Using immunoSEQ multiplex PCR, the repertoire was profiled, and TCRdb retains in-frame clones only, with some absent. In the table there are approximately 61,000 clones, 65% to 85% of which are singletons. General study points: Across the whole spike, CD4 TCRs peaked at regions 160-218 and 743-854. It should be noted that donors were predominantly white British and more often female, and clonal diversity was possibly underestimated. The peak T cell response came first, and repertoires were sampled only after it.

This chain joins TRBV7-2 and TRBJ2-5, with 8 bases lining up with TRBD2. This TCR was sampled from an adult who received the AZD1222 COVID-19 vaccine. Sample: peripheral blood, taken 28 days after the second AZD1222 dose. CDR3 residues: CASSLEGQASGFQETQYF. The DNA of the CDR3 is TGTGCCAGCAGCTTAGAGGGGCAGGCTAGCGGGTTCCAAGAGACCCAGTACTTC.